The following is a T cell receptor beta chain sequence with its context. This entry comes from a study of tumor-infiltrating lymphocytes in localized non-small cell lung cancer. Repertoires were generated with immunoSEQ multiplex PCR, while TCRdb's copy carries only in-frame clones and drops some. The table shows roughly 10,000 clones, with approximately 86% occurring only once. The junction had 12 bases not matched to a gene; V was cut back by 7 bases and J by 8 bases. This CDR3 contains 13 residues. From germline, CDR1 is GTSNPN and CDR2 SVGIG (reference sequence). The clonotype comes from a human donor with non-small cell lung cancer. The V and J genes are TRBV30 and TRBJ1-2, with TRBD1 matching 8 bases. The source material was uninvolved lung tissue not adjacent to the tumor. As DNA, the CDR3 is TGTGCCTCGACCAACAGGGGGTTTAGAGGCTACACCTTC. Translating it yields CASTNRGFRGYTF.